The present T cell receptor (beta chain) was sequenced within a study of neurological immune-mediated disorders. J gave up 5 bases and V 4 bases, and 3 bases lay outside the gene matches. The CDR3 runs to 13 residues. Germline assignment: CDR1 SGHRS and CDR2 YFSETQ. This clonotype was observed at least ten times. 5'RACE with 10-nucleotide random UMIs produced the cDNA. Using its own MiXCR run on the 5' RACE reads, TCRdb lists one record per CDR3 protein. The repertoire holds fewer than 85,000 distinct CDR3 sequences, with less than 4% as singletons. V usage is TRBV5-1 and J usage is TRBJ2-5, with 9 bases matching TRBD1. This receptor was obtained from a man aged 25-40 years with multiple sclerosis. Sample: PBMCs. In DNA form, the CDR3 reads TGCGCCAGCAGCGGACAGGGGTGGGAGACCCAGTACTTC. It encodes CASSGQGWETQYF.